This TCR beta chain comes out of a study of OX40 agonist ivuxolimab in advanced cancers. Study-level information: Patients with hepatocellular carcinoma, melanoma, renal cell or head and neck cancer made up the dose-escalation patients. Prior anti-PD-1, anti-PD-L1 or anti-CTLA-4 therapy was allowed; around 43% had some.

Study-level points and caveats: At doses 0.1 to 3.0 mg/kg, CD4+ and CD8+ clones expanded.

Produced via immunoSEQ multiplex PCR; TCRdb's table is partial and in-frame only. The sample comprises 45,000 to 50,000 clones, 75% to 90% of which are singletons, and approximately 52% rests with the top ten. Trimming shortened V by 5 bases and J by 1 base, and 17 bases separated the two germline ends. The CDR3 has 16 residues. The germline V gene has CDR1 SEHNR and CDR2 FQNEAQ (reference sequence). With respect to this clone: Its antigen is not identified.

The input for sequencing was CD4+ or CD8+ T cells sorted from blood, taken in a trial of the OX40 agonist ivuxolimab. The chain joins TRBV7-9 to TRBJ1-1; unclear D gene. This TCR was sampled from an adult with an advanced solid tumor such as melanoma, head and neck, liver or kidney cancer. In DNA, the CDR3 is TGTGCCAGCAGCAGGAGAGGTGGTGCAGGGAACACTGAAGCTTTCTTT. The encoded protein is CASSRRGGAGNTEAFF.